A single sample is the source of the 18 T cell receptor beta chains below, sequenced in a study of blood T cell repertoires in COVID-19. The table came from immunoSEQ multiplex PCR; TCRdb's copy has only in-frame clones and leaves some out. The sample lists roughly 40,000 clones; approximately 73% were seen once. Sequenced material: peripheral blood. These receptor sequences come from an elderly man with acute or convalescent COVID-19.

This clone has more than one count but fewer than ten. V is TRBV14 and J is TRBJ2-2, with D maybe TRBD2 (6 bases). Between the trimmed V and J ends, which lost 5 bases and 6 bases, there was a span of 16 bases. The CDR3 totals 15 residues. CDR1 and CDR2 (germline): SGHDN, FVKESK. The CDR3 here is CASSVGLRGAGELFF. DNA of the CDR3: TGTGCCAGCAGCGTGGGACTTAGAGGGGCCGGGGAGCTGTTTTTT.

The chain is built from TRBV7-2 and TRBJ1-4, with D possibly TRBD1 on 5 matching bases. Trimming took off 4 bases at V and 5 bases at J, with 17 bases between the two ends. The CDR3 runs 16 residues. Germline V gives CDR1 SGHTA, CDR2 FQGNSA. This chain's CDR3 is CASSSHSGGENEKLFF. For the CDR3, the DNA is TGTGCCAGCAGCTCCCACTCGGGGGGAGAGAATGAAAAACTGTTTTTT.

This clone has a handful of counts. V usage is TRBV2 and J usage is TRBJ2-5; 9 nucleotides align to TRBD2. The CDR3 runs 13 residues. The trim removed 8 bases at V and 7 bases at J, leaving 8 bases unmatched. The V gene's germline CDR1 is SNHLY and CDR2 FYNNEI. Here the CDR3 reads CASSGGGGATQYF. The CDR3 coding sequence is TGTGCCAGCTCCGGGGGCGGGGGGGCGACCCAGTACTTC.

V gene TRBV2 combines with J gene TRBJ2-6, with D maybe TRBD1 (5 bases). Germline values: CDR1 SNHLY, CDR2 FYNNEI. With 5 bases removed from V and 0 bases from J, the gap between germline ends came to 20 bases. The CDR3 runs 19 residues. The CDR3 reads CASSRSRQGLSSGANVLTF. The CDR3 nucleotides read TGTGCCAGCAGTCGATCCAGGCAGGGCCTAAGCTCTGGGGCCAACGTCCTGACTTTC.

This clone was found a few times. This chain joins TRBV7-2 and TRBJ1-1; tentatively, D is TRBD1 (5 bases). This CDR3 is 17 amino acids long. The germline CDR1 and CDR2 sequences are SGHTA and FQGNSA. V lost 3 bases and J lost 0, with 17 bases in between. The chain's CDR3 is CASSFGGARAMNTEAFF. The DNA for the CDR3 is TGTGCCAGCAGCTTTGGAGGGGCCAGGGCGATGAACACTGAAGCTTTCTTT. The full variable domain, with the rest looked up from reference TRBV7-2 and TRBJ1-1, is GAGVSQSPSNKVTEKGKDVELRCDPISGHTALYWYRQSLGQGLEFLIYFQGNSAPDKSGLPSDRFSAERTGGSVSTLTIQRTQQEDSAVYLCASSFGGARAMNTEAFFGQGTRLTVV.

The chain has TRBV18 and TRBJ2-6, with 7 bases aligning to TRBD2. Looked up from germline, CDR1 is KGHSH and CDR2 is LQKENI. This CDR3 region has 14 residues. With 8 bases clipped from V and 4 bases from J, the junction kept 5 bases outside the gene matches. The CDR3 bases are TGTGCCAGCCGAGAAGCGGGGGGGGCCAACGTCCTGACTTTC. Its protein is CASREAGGANVLTF.

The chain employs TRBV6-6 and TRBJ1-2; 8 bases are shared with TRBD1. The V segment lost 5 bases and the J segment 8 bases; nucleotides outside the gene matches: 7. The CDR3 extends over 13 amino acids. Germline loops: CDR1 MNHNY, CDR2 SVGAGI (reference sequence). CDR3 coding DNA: TGTGCCAGCAGTCCGGACAGGGCCGGAGGCTACACCTTC. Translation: CASSPDRAGGYTF.

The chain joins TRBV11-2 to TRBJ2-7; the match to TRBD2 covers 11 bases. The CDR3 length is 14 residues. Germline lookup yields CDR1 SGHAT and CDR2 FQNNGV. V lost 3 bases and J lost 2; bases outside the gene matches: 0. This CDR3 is CASSFSGGAYEQYF. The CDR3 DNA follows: TGTGCCAGCAGCTTTAGCGGGGGGGCCTACGAGCAGTACTTC.

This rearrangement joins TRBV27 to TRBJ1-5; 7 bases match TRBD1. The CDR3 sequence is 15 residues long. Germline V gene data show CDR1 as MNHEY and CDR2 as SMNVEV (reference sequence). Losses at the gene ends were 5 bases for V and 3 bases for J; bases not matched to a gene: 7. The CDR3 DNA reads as TGTGCCAGCAGTAACATAGACAGGGTCAATCAGCCCCAGCATTTT. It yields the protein CASSNIDRVNQPQHF.

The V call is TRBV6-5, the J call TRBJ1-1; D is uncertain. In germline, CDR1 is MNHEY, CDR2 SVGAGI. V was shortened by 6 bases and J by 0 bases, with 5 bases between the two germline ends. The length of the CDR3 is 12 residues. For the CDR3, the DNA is TGTGCCAGCAGGGCCATGAACACTGAAGCTTTCTTT. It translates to CASRAMNTEAFF.

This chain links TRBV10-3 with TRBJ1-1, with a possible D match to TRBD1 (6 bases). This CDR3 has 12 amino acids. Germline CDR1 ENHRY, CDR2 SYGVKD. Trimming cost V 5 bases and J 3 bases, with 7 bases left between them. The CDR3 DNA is TGTGCCATCAGTTCAGGGGACACTGAAGCTTTCTTT. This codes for CAISSGDTEAFF.

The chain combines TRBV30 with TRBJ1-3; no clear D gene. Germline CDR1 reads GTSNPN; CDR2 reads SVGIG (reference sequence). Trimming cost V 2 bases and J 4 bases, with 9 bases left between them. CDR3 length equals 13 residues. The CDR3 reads CAWSSESGNTIYF. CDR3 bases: TGTGCCTGGAGTTCCGAGTCCGGAAACACCATATATTTT.

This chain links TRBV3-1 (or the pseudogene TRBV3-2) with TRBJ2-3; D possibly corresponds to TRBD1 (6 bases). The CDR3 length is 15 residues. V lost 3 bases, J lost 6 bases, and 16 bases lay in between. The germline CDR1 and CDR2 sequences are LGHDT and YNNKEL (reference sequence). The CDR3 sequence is CASSQSTQGSDTQYF. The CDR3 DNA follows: TGTGCCAGCAGCCAGAGTACACAGGGTTCCGATACGCAGTATTTT.

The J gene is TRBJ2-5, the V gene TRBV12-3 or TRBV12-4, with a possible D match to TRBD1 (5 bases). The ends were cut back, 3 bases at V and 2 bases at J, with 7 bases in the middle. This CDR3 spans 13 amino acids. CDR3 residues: CASSFAGQETQYF. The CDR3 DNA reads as TGTGCCAGCAGTTTTGCAGGGCAAGAGACCCAGTACTTC.

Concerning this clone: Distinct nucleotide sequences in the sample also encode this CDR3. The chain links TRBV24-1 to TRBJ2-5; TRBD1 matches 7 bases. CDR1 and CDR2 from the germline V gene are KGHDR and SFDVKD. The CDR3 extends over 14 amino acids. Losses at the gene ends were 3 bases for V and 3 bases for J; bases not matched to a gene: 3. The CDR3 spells CATSDRTGEETQYF. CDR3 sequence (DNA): TGTGCCACCAGTGATCGAACAGGGGAAGAGACCCAGTACTTC.

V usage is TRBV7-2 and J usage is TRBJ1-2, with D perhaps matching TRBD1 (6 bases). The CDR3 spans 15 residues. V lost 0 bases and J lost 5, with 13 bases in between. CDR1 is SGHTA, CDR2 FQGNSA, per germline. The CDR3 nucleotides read TGTGCCAGCAGCTTAGCGGCGGGGGCGGGATATGGCTACACCTTC. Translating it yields CASSLAAGAGYGYTF.

In DNA form, the CDR3 reads TGTGCCAGCAGTCCGGCGACAGGGGATGGCTACACCTTC. Amino acid sequence: CASSPATGDGYTF. The J gene is TRBJ1-2, the V gene TRBV6-4; 8 nucleotides match TRBD1. CDR3 size: 13 residues. The germline gives CDR1 MRHNA, CDR2 SNTAGT. Trimming took 5 bases from V and 6 from J; bases not matched to a gene: 5.

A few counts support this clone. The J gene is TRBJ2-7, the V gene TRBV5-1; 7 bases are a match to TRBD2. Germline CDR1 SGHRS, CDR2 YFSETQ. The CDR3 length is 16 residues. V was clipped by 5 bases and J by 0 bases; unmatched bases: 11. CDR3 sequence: CASRRVAGDLSYEQYF. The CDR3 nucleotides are TGCGCCAGCAGGCGGGTGGCGGGGGACCTCTCCTACGAGCAGTACTTC.